Presented here are 28 T cell receptor beta chains from one specimen sequenced in a study of T-cell reconstitution after alpha-beta-depleted transplantation in children. Unique molecular identifiers were incorporated when the TCRbeta library was constructed. TCRdb passed the PCR reads through MiXCR, listing each CDR3 protein once. This sample has around 420,000 distinct CDR3 sequences; 15% to 20% occur once, and the top ten carry 29%. Sequencing used PBMCs, mostly from graft donor cells, obtained 360 days after TCRalphabeta/CD19-depleted stem cell transplant. These receptor sequences come from a boy younger than two who had a stem cell transplant for Wiskott-Aldrich syndrome, so the T cells may come from the graft donor.

This clonotype was seen more than once but under ten times. This chain links TRBV28 with TRBJ2-4, with a tentative D call TRBD1 (5 bases). Between the trimmed V and J ends, which lost 2 bases and 2 bases, there was a span of 16 bases. The CDR3 length is 17 residues. The germline CDR1 and CDR2 sequences are MDHEN and SYDVKM. Written as DNA, the CDR3 is TGTGCCAGCAGTTTAATTGGCCTCCAGGGTTCCAAAAACATTCAGTACTTC. Translated, it gives CASSLIGLQGSKNIQYF.

The rearrangement joins TRBV6-2 or TRBV6-3 to TRBJ2-5; TRBD2 agrees at 8 bases. Germline values: CDR1 MNHEY, CDR2 SVGEGT. The CDR3 spans 15 residues. After removal of 8 bases from V and 2 bases from J, the junction contained 10 bases not matched to a gene. The CDR3 nucleotides are TGTGCCAGCGAAGATCCAATAGCGGGACAAGAGACCCAGTACTTC. This sequence encodes CASEDPIAGQETQYF.

This chain links TRBV20-1 with TRBJ1-2; TRBD1 might be the D (5 bases). V was trimmed by 5 bases and J by 3 bases, leaving 10 bases between them. The CDR3 has 12 amino acids. Per germline, CDR1 DFQATT and CDR2 SNEGSKA (reference sequence). The CDR3 DNA is TGCAGTGCTCGGACACAATACTATGGCTACACCTTC. This gives the protein CSARTQYYGYTF.

The gene calls are TRBV6-1 and TRBJ2-7; either TRBD1 or TRBD2 may fit D (8 bases each). Germline loops: CDR1 MNHNS, CDR2 SASEGT. There are 14 residues in the CDR3. Trimming took off 7 bases at V and 7 bases at J, with 20 bases between the two ends. CDR3 in amino acids: CASTLDRVAGEQYF. DNA of the CDR3: TGTGCCAGCACCCTGGACAGGGTAGCGGGAGAGCAGTACTTC.

The CDR3 protein is CSATLGQGPNEQFF. CDR3 coding DNA: TGCAGCGCTACCCTGGGACAGGGCCCCAATGAGCAGTTCTTC. The chain couples TRBV29-1 to TRBJ2-1; 9 bases agree with TRBD1. Germline V gene lookup returns CDR1 SQVTM and CDR2 ANQGSEA. The length of the CDR3 is 14 residues. The V and J ends lost 7 bases and 6 bases, in that order; junction bases with no gene match: 10.

The genes are TRBV12-3 or TRBV12-4 and TRBJ2-5, with 10 bases matching TRBD1. The CDR3 is 16 amino acids. Unmatched junction bases numbered 8, after V lost 3 bases and J lost 4 bases. The CDR3 spells CASSLFPDRGAETQYF. CDR3 nucleotides: TGTGCCAGCAGTTTGTTCCCGGACAGGGGGGCAGAGACCCAGTACTTC.

This clonotype was picked up a small number of times. The chain links TRBV29-1 to TRBJ1-1, with 8 bases fitting TRBD1. Germline V lookup: CDR1 SQVTM, CDR2 ANQGSEA. The CDR3 sequence is 13 residues long. V lost 1 base to trimming and J lost 5 bases; unmatched junction nucleotides: 3. DNA for the CDR3: TGCAGCGTTGAAGCAGGGGGCCTTACTGAAGCTTTCTTT. It encodes CSVEAGGLTEAFF.

The chain has TRBV14 and TRBJ2-7; D possibly corresponds to TRBD1 (6 bases). Germline V CDR1 and CDR2: SGHDN, FVKESK. This CDR3 is 14 amino acids long. Trimming cost V 4 bases and J 0 bases, with 10 bases left between them. DNA for the CDR3: TGTGCCAGCAGCCGGACAGATTTCTCCTACGAGCAGTACTTC. Protein product: CASSRTDFSYEQYF.

This clonotype was counted many times. The V gene is TRBV12-3 or TRBV12-4, the J gene TRBJ2-5, with D unclear. This CDR3 contains 11 residues. Trimming removed 5 bases at V and 7 bases at J, with 8 bases between. The CDR3: CASSIAGTQYF. CDR3 bases: TGTGCCAGCAGTATCGCTGGGACCCAGTACTTC.

V and J are TRBV29-1 and TRBJ2-5; 8 bases line up with TRBD1. J was trimmed by 4 bases and V by 2 bases; bases with no gene match: 0. This CDR3 spans 12 amino acids. Germline V gives CDR1 SQVTM, CDR2 ANQGSEA. The CDR3 loop reads CSVETGGETQYF. CDR3 nucleotides: TGCAGCGTTGAAACAGGGGGAGAGACCCAGTACTTC.

The chain has TRBV12-3 or TRBV12-4 and TRBJ1-6; the match to TRBD1 covers 7 bases. This CDR3 comprises 14 residues. Unmatched junction bases numbered 5, after V lost 6 bases and J lost 6 bases. The CDR3 here is CASSPDRLNSPLHF. The CDR3 DNA follows: TGTGCCAGCAGCCCGGACAGGCTTAATTCACCCCTCCACTTT.

This clonotype has more than one count but fewer than ten. The chain links TRBV12-5 to TRBJ1-2; maybe TRBD1 (6 bases). The CDR3 runs to 14 residues. CDR1 is LGHNT, CDR2 FRNRAP, per germline. The ends were cut back, 10 bases at V and 6 bases at J, with 21 bases in the middle. The CDR3 reads CATSLGADVNGYTF. In DNA, the CDR3 is TGTGCTACCTCCTTGGGGGCGGACGTGAATGGCTACACCTTC.

This clonotype came up a few times. V usage is TRBV12-3 or TRBV12-4 and J usage is TRBJ2-3; tentatively, D is TRBD1 (6 bases). Trimming took 7 bases from V and 3 from J, leaving 14 bases between them. CDR3 length: 14 residues. In DNA form, the CDR3 reads TGTGCCAGCACCCCGGGACACCTAACAGATACGCAGTATTTT. Translated: CASTPGHLTDTQYF.

The V gene is TRBV4-3, the J gene TRBJ2-2, with D possibly matching TRBD2 (6 bases). V was shortened by 0 bases and J by 1 base, with 9 bases between the two germline ends. The CDR3 runs 16 residues. Germline-derived CDR1 and CDR2 are LGHNA and YSLEER. The DNA for the CDR3 is TGCGCCAGCAGCCAAGAGACGGGAGTGAACACCGGGGAGCTGTTTTTT. As protein: CASSQETGVNTGELFF.

There are a few counts of this clonotype. V is TRBV5-6 and J is TRBJ2-3; 9 bases fit TRBD1. CDR1 SGHDT and CDR2 YYEEEE come from the germline V gene. CDR3 length: 13 amino acids. The V gene end was trimmed by 9 bases and the J gene end by 4 bases; junction bases not matched to a gene: 6. CDR3: CATQGQGADTQYF. In DNA, the CDR3 is TGTGCCACGCAGGGACAGGGAGCAGATACGCAGTATTTT. Filled out from reference TRBV5-6 and TRBJ2-3, the complete variable domain reads DAGVTQSPTHLIKTRGQQVTLRCSPKSGHDTVSWYQQALGQGPQFIFQYYEEEERQRGNFPDRFSGHQFPNYSSELNVNALLLGDSALYLCATQGQGADTQYFGPGTRLTVL.

In its sample, this clonotype was seen many times. A read error may produce the germline difference seen at one junction end. The gene calls are TRBV12-3 or TRBV12-4 and TRBJ2-2; TRBD1 might be the D (6 bases). The CDR3 extends over 14 amino acids. The CDR3 protein is CASSLGQNTGELFF. The DNA for the CDR3 is TGCGCCAGCAGCTTGGGACAGAACACCGGGGAGCTGTTTTTT.

The rearrangement links TRBV25-1 to TRBJ2-6; D is unresolved. Looked up from germline, CDR1 is MGHDK and CDR2 is SYGVNS. Trimming stripped 2 bases from V and 0 bases from J, with 2 bases between. The CDR3 extends over 14 amino acids. CDR3 loop: CASSEPSGANVLTF. In nucleotides, the CDR3 is TGTGCCAGCAGTGAACCCTCTGGGGCCAACGTCCTGACTTTC.

This clonotype was observed a handful of times. The V call is TRBV10-3, the J call TRBJ2-5; 9 bases are a match to TRBD1. CDR1 and CDR2 (germline): ENHRY, SYGVKD. This CDR3 has 13 residues. Trimming at V came to 7 bases and at J to 3 bases, leaving 3 bases not matched to a gene. In DNA form, the CDR3 reads TGTGCCATCAAAAGACAGGGGGAAGAGACCCAGTACTTC. Translated, it gives CAIKRQGEETQYF.

This clonotype was detected only a few times. The V and J genes are TRBV5-1 and TRBJ2-7, with 11 bases identical to TRBD2. The CDR3 sequence is 16 residues long. J gave up 0 bases and V 0 bases, and 2 bases lay outside the gene matches. Germline V gives CDR1 SGHRS, CDR2 YFSETQ. The CDR3: CASSLGLAGTSYEQYF. The CDR3 DNA follows: TGCGCCAGCAGCTTGGGACTAGCGGGGACCTCCTACGAGCAGTACTTC.

This clonotype was recorded many times. The V call is TRBV18, the J call TRBJ1-4; perhaps TRBD1 as D (6 bases). CDR3 size: 15 residues. Germline lookup yields CDR1 KGHSH and CDR2 LQKENI. V lost 5 bases and J 3 bases, leaving 13 bases between the germline ends. CDR3: CASSAQQGPNEKLFF. CDR3 DNA: TGTGCCAGCTCAGCCCAACAGGGACCTAATGAAAAACTGTTTTTT. Using reference TRBV18 and TRBJ1-4 for the parts outside the CDR3, the full variable domain is NAGVMQNPRHLVRRRGQEARLRCSPMKGHSHVYWYRQLPEEGLKFMVYLQKENIIDESGMPKERFSAEFPKEGPSILRIQQVVRGDSAAYFCASSAQQGPNEKLFFGSGTQLSVL.

This clonotype came up a few times. This chain connects TRBV2 to TRBJ2-7; no definite D call. V lost 6 bases and J lost 0, with 9 bases in between. This CDR3 comprises 13 residues. Germline CDR1 and CDR2: SNHLY and FYNNEI. The CDR3 sequence: CASRPRSSYEQYF. The CDR3 DNA reads as TGTGCCAGCAGACCCCGGAGCTCCTACGAGCAGTACTTC.

The J gene is TRBJ2-7, the V gene TRBV7-6; 10 bases line up with TRBD2. The CDR3 length is 16 residues. The ends lost 1 base at V and 4 bases at J; junction bases unmatched: 7. Germline assignment: CDR1 SGHVS and CDR2 FNYEAQ. In DNA, the CDR3 is TGTGCCAGCAGCTTAGATAGAGCGGGAGGGCCGTACGAGCAGTACTTC. Its translation: CASSLDRAGGPYEQYF. Filled out from reference TRBV7-6 and TRBJ2-7, the complete variable domain reads GAGVSQSPRYKVTKRGQDVALRCDPISGHVSLYWYRQALGQGPEFLTYFNYEAQQDKSGLPNDRFSAERPEGSISTLTIQRTEQRDSAMYRCASSLDRAGGPYEQYFGPGTRLTVT.

The chain has TRBV11-2 and TRBJ2-1; D is ambiguous. Germline V CDR1 and CDR2: SGHAT, FQNNGV. V was clipped by 3 bases and J by 3 bases, with 9 bases between them. This CDR3 comprises 14 residues. CDR3 residues: CASSFVGFYNEQFF. Here the CDR3 DNA reads TGTGCCAGCAGCTTTGTGGGATTCTACAATGAGCAGTTCTTC. Variable domain in full (rest from reference TRBV11-2 and TRBJ2-1): EAGVAQSPRYKIIEKRQSVAFWCNPISGHATLYWYQQILGQGPKLLIQFQNNGVVDDSQLPKDRFSAERLKGVDSTLKIQPAKLEDSAVYLCASSFVGFYNEQFFGPGTRLTVL.

This clonotype turned up a few times. The chain couples TRBV10-3 to TRBJ2-7, with 8 bases identical to TRBD1. Per the germline V gene, CDR1 is ENHRY and CDR2 is SYGVKD. The CDR3 spans 14 residues. V lost 6 bases, J lost 3 bases, and 7 bases stayed unmatched. The CDR3 region has the DNA TGTGCCATCAGCCTACAGGGGGTGAACTACGAGCAGTACTTC. Its translation: CAISLQGVNYEQYF.

The chain is built from TRBV7-2 and TRBJ2-5, with D tentatively TRBD1 (6 bases). Trimming shortened V by 1 base and J by 4 bases, and 13 bases separated the two germline ends. The CDR3 covers 15 residues. CDR1 SGHTA and CDR2 FQGNSA come from the germline V gene. CDR3 DNA sequence: TGTGCCAGCAGCTTAGAAGGCCACAGGGTAGAGACCCAGTACTTC. This encodes CASSLEGHRVETQYF.

CDR3 coding DNA: TGCGCCAGCAGCTTGGCCCTGGACAGGCCCTACGAGCAGTACTTC. It translates to CASSLALDRPYEQYF. The chain combines TRBV5-1 with TRBJ2-7; 7 bases map to TRBD1. Losses at the gene ends were 0 bases for V and 2 bases for J; bases not matched to a gene: 5. The germline CDR1 and CDR2 sequences are SGHRS and YFSETQ. CDR3 length: 15 residues.

In this sample, this clonotype turned up a few times. J is TRBJ2-5 and V is TRBV4-3; 7 bases map to TRBD1. V lost 4 bases, J lost 1 base, and 12 bases stayed unmatched. The CDR3 runs to 17 residues. CDR1 and CDR2 (germline): LGHNA, YSLEER. CDR3 nucleotide sequence: TGCGCCAGCAGCCTACACCTCTTTGGGACAGTCCAAGAGACCCAGTACTTC. Translated: CASSLHLFGTVQETQYF.

This chain connects TRBV19 to TRBJ2-3; 8 bases line up with TRBD1. The CDR3 totals 16 residues. CDR1 is LNHDA, CDR2 SQIVND, per germline (reference sequence). The V gene end was trimmed by 3 bases and the J gene end by 2 bases; junction bases not matched to a gene: 7. CDR3 DNA: TGTGCCAGTAGTATGGGCAGGGGGCGCGACACAGATACGCAGTATTTT. This gives the protein CASSMGRGRDTDTQYF.